Included here is one TCR beta chain sequence, with context. The target antigen is unknown. The source of the sample is a study of blood T cells in healthy people across ages. Germline V lookup: CDR1 SEHNR, CDR2 FQNEAQ (reference sequence). This CDR3 comprises 15 residues. With 4 bases clipped from V and 4 bases from J, the junction kept 6 bases outside the gene matches. For every donor, a draw yielded 9.5 to 10 milliliters of peripheral blood. A second PCR, run for roughly 7 to 12 cycles, used a sample-barcoded 5' primer plus a J-beta primer mix. TCRdb called the 5' RACE reads again in MiXCR, with one record for every CDR3 protein. The sample includes around 710,000 distinct CDR3 sequences, roughly 47% of them seen just once. Study-wide results and limits: Diversity estimates drawn from one million T cells were deemed underestimates. Higher diversity and more naive CD4+ cells were features of long-lived donors, compared to aged donors. Any conclusive comparison of naive versus antigen-experienced cells was prevented by using unsorted PBMCs.

Sequenced input: blood. The rearrangement uses TRBV7-9 and TRBJ2-3, with 9 bases identical to TRBD1. The sequence was obtained from a woman aged 55-70 years in good health. CDR3 in amino acids: CASSSDRGRSDTQYF. DNA for the CDR3: TGTGCCAGCAGCTCGGACAGGGGCCGATCAGATACGCAGTATTTT.